This TCR beta chain was sequenced during a study of CD8 T cells in ankylosing spondylitis. Whole-study findings and limits: Fewer than 10 highly homologous variants formed a TCR beta motif that appeared characteristic of ankylosing spondylitis blood.

CDR1 SGHRS and CDR2 YFSETQ come from the germline V gene. With V trimmed by 4 bases and J by 3 bases, 2 bases remained unmatched. The CDR3 extends over 14 amino acids. Library preparation for TCR beta used quantitative 5'-RACE with molecular barcodes. From the 5' RACE reads, TCRdb called clonotypes with MiXCR, one entry per CDR3 protein. The table has 250,000 to 400,000 distinct CDR3 sequences, 11% seen once. This clonotype appeared many times. Its antigen is unidentified. Sequenced sample: blood, either unsorted or a sorted T cell fraction (not recorded which). The V gene is TRBV5-1, the J gene TRBJ1-2, with TRBD1 identical over 11 bases. The receptor's source is a female donor with ankylosing spondylitis or in good health (not recorded which). The CDR3 DNA sequence: TGCGCCAGCAGCCGGACAGGGGGCGACTATGGCTACACCTTC. It yields the protein CASSRTGGDYGYTF.